One sample yielded the 25 T cell receptor beta chains listed below, sequenced in a study of shared clonotypes between healthy human individuals (dated by TCRdb to 2019 to 2021). Libraries were prepared through the immunoSEQ multiplex PCR assay. In TCRdb, the immuneACCESS table is reduced to in-frame sequences with V and J assigned. These tables do not hold every clone; where another copy was compared, an unresolved V gene accounts for under half, and the others remain unexplained. The table for this sample lists 550,000 to 600,000 clones; around 76% of them were counted only once. The leading ten clones occupy around 12% of the sample. Sample: PBMCs. The origin of the receptors is a woman in her forties in good health. Some clones in this sample may be carry-over from other donors' samples.

The chain has TRBV15 and TRBJ1-5; 7 nucleotides align to TRBD1. The CDR3 contains 16 residues. Losses at the gene ends were 0 bases for V and 4 bases for J; bases not matched to a gene: 6. Germline-derived CDR1 and CDR2 are LNHNV and YYDKDF (reference sequence). CDR3 sequence: CATSRDAGTENQPQHF. The CDR3 DNA sequence: TGTGCCACCAGCAGAGATGCCGGGACAGAAAATCAGCCCCAGCATTTT.

This chain links TRBV28 with TRBJ2-7; D is unresolved. This CDR3 region has 14 residues. Germline CDR1 reads MDHEN; CDR2 reads SYDVKM. V gave up 5 bases and J gave up 3 bases, with 14 bases separating them. The CDR3 loop is CASSGQSLIYEQYF. For the CDR3, the DNA is TGTGCCAGCAGTGGGCAGAGCCTTATCTACGAGCAGTACTTC.

This clone was recorded a few times. J is TRBJ1-6 and V is TRBV4-3; 7 bases map to TRBD1. The CDR3 totals 15 residues. V gave up 4 bases and J gave up 3 bases; unmatched junction bases: 3. From germline, CDR1 is LGHNA and CDR2 YSLEER. CDR3 residues: CASSLGTVYNSPLHF. The CDR3 DNA reads as TGCGCCAGCAGCCTCGGGACAGTCTATAATTCACCCCTCCACTTT.

On this clone itself: No DNA is shown, since the ends of the CDR3 on it are uncertain; the CDR3 is the one TCRdb lists. The rearrangement links TRBV19 to TRBJ1-2; TRBD1 was called by the table and not checked on the DNA. The CDR3 comprises 15 residues, both ends counted. Germline CDR1 LNHDA, CDR2 SQIVND (reference sequence). The chain's CDR3 is CASTSVGQGDYGYTF.

The chain couples TRBV7-9 to TRBJ1-2; 7 nucleotides agree with TRBD1. This CDR3 comprises 12 residues. In germline, CDR1 is SEHNR, CDR2 FQNEAQ (reference sequence). The V segment lost 5 bases and the J segment 10 bases; nucleotides outside the gene matches: 7. Here the CDR3 DNA reads TGTGCCAGCAGCATAGGAGACAGGGACTACACCTTC. Protein sequence: CASSIGDRDYTF.

A few counts support this clone. The J gene is TRBJ2-7, the V gene TRBV28, with 10 bases fitting TRBD2. V shed 2 bases and J 12 bases; nucleotides not matched to a gene: 13. The germline V gene has CDR1 MDHEN and CDR2 SYDVKM. This CDR3 has 15 amino acids. The CDR3 DNA sequence: TGTGCCAGCAGTTTACATACATCCAGCGGGAGGGCCTGGTACTTC. This codes for CASSLHTSSGRAWYF.

This clone was observed a few times. This likely stems from a read error, as it lies one base from a far larger clone. This chain connects TRBV29-1 to TRBJ1-1; D might be TRBD1 (5 bases). Per germline, CDR1 SQVTM and CDR2 ANQGSEA. V dropped 4 bases and J dropped 0 bases, with 9 bases sitting between them. CDR3 size: 13 residues. The CDR3: CSVGRDLNTEAFF. CDR3 coding DNA: TGCAGCGTTGGCAGGGACTTGAACACTGAAGCTTTCTTT. Full variable domain (remainder filled in from reference TRBV29-1 and TRBJ1-1): SAVISQKPSRDICQRGTSLTIQCQVDSQVTMMFWYRQQPGQSLTLIATANQGSEATYESGFVIDKFPISRPNLTFSTLTVSNMSPEDSSIYLCSVGRDLNTEAFFGQGTRLTVV.

J is TRBJ2-5 and V is TRBV28; 7 nucleotides match TRBD1. Germline V CDR1 and CDR2: MDHEN, SYDVKM. V trimming: 5 bases; J trimming: 1 base; junction bases outside the gene matches: 7. This CDR3 is 15 amino acids long. In DNA, the CDR3 is TGTGCCAGCAGTCCGGCGGACAGGTTCCAAGAGACCCAGTACTTC. Its translation: CASSPADRFQETQYF.

The genes are TRBV27 and TRBJ2-5; the match to TRBD2 covers 8 bases. CDR1 and CDR2 (germline): MNHEY, SMNVEV (reference sequence). Trimming cost V 0 bases and J 1 base; bases outside gene matches: 7. This CDR3 has 17 residues. The CDR3 spells CASSLSWIAGRQETQYF. The CDR3 nucleotides read TGTGCCAGCAGTTTATCGTGGATAGCGGGACGCCAAGAGACCCAGTACTTC.

The chain uses TRBV30 and TRBJ2-1; TRBD2 agrees at 10 bases. Germline CDR1 reads GTSNPN; CDR2 reads SVGIG (reference sequence). Trimming at V came to 0 bases and at J to 3 bases, leaving 5 bases not matched to a gene. The CDR3 extends over 16 amino acids. CDR3 amino acids: CAWSVRSGRDYNEQFF. CDR3 sequence (DNA): TGTGCCTGGAGTGTACGAAGCGGGAGGGACTACAATGAGCAGTTCTTC.

The sample holds a few counts of this clone. The rearrangement links TRBV27 to TRBJ1-5; perhaps TRBD1 as D (6 bases). With 2 bases removed from V and 4 bases from J, the gap between germline ends came to 12 bases. The CDR3 covers 15 residues. Germline values: CDR1 MNHEY, CDR2 SMNVEV (reference sequence). CDR3 nucleotides: TGTGCCAGCAGTTTAAGCCAGGGGAGAAATCAGCCCCAGCATTTT. This translates into CASSLSQGRNQPQHF.

The chain has TRBV4-2 and TRBJ1-6; the D gene is possibly TRBD1 (5 bases). The germline V gene encodes CDR1 LGHNA and CDR2 YNFKEQ. The CDR3 spans 15 residues. V lost 1 base and J lost 9, with 13 bases in between. The CDR3: CASSQVRGDVSPLHF. In DNA form, the CDR3 reads TGTGCCAGCAGCCAAGTGCGGGGGGATGTTTCACCCCTCCACTTT.

The gene calls are TRBV6-1 and TRBJ1-3; possibly TRBD1 for D (5 bases). The CDR3 loop spans 18 amino acids. V lost 3 bases and J lost 0, with 18 bases in between. Germline V gene data show CDR1 as MNHNS and CDR2 as SASEGT. The CDR3, as DNA: TGTGCCAGCAGTGACAGGTGGGGGTACAGGACCTCTGGAAACACCATATATTTT. Protein product: CASSDRWGYRTSGNTIYF.

On this clone: Different DNA sequences within this sample yield the same CDR3. This chain joins TRBV4-3 and TRBJ2-6; TRBD2 aligns across 7 bases. Per the germline V gene, CDR1 is LGHNA and CDR2 is YSLEER. The ends lost 0 bases at V and 3 bases at J; junction bases unmatched: 2. The CDR3 is made up of 16 amino acids. The chain's CDR3 is CASSQDAGVGANVLTF. The CDR3 DNA reads as TGCGCCAGCAGCCAAGACGCGGGGGTTGGGGCCAACGTCCTGACTTTC.

This clone has ten or more counts. Distinct nucleotide sequences in the sample also encode this CDR3. This chain joins TRBV30 and TRBJ1-6; no definite D call. Germline CDR1 GTSNPN, CDR2 SVGIG (reference sequence). V lost 3 bases and J 7 bases, leaving 10 bases between the germline ends. The CDR3 contains 13 residues. CDR3 in amino acids: CAWRRRGNSPLHF. Written as DNA, the CDR3 is TGTGCCTGGAGGAGAAGAGGGAATTCACCCCTCCACTTT. Variable domain in full (rest from reference TRBV30 and TRBJ1-6): SQTIHQWPATLVQPVGSPLSLECTVEGTSNPNLYWYRQAAGRGLQLLFYSVGIGQISSEVPQNLSASRPQDRQFILSSKKLLLSDSGFYLCAWRRRGNSPLHFGNGTRLTVT.

As concerns this clone: An end of the junction differs from the germline gene, which may be a read error. The DNA of the CDR3 is TGTGTCAGCAGCGACGTACAGGGTGGGTGGGAGACCCAGTACTTC. Translated: CVSSDVQGGWETQYF. This chain connects TRBV7-9 to TRBJ2-5, with TRBD1 as a possible D gene (6 bases). This CDR3 contains 15 residues. Germline loops: CDR1 SEHNR, CDR2 FQNEAQ (reference sequence). The whole variable domain, remainder taken from reference TRBV7-9 and TRBJ2-5, is DTGVSQNPRHKITKRGQNVTFRCDPISEHNRLYWYRQTLGQGPEFLTYFQNEAQLEKSRLLSDRFSAERPKGSFSTLEIQRTEQGDSAMYLCVSSDVQGGWETQYFGPGTRLLVL.

This clone was picked up a small number of times. The chain links TRBV28 to TRBJ2-3; D gene uncertain. There are 13 residues in the CDR3. Per the germline V gene, CDR1 is MDHEN and CDR2 is SYDVKM. Trimming shortened V by 8 bases and J by 0 bases, and 9 bases separated the two germline ends. The CDR3 here is CASVDPSTDTQYF. The CDR3 nucleotides are TGTGCCAGCGTCGACCCGAGCACAGATACGCAGTATTTT.

Notes on this clone: The junction and the germline gene differ at one end; a read error may be behind it. The chain has TRBV7-8 and TRBJ2-6, with 9 positions matching TRBD1. Germline CDR1 is SGHVS and CDR2 is FQNEAQ. This CDR3 spans 16 amino acids. In DNA, the CDR3 is TGTGCCAGCAGCTCCTACAGGGGGCGAGGGGCCAACATCCTGACTTTC. Its protein is CASSSYRGRGANILTF.

V gene TRBV5-1 combines with J gene TRBJ2-7, with D maybe TRBD2 (5 bases). Germline V gene data show CDR1 as SGHRS and CDR2 as YFSETQ. V lost 1 base and J lost 4, with 15 bases in between. CDR3 length: 15 residues. CDR3 amino acids: CASSLSGSTPYEQYF. The CDR3 region has the DNA TGCGCCAGCAGCTTGAGCGGCAGTACACCTTACGAGCAGTACTTC.

The table lists this clone with a count of one. CDR3 loop: CASSLGTSSKNIQYF. The CDR3 bases are TGCGCCAGCAGCTTGGGGACTAGCAGCAAAAACATTCAGTACTTC. This chain connects TRBV5-1 to TRBJ2-4, with 8 bases identical to TRBD2. The CDR3 totals 15 residues. V lost 0 bases and J lost 3; bases outside the gene matches: 2. Per the germline V gene, CDR1 is SGHRS and CDR2 is YFSETQ.

As concerns this clone: This could be a read error, since a much larger clone is one nucleotide away. The rearrangement links TRBV7-9 to TRBJ2-7, with D uncertain. The V end was cut by 4 bases, the J end by 3 bases, with 4 bases between. The CDR3 sequence is 11 residues long. The germline V gene has CDR1 SEHNR and CDR2 FQNEAQ (reference sequence). In DNA form, the CDR3 reads TGTGCCAGCAGCTCCTACTACGAGCAGTACTTC. This translates into CASSSYYEQYF.

The CDR3 DNA follows: TGTGCCAGCAGCTTACCCCAACTAGCGGGAAAAGAGACCCAGTACTTC. Translation gives CASSLPQLAGKETQYF. The rearrangement joins TRBV7-9 to TRBJ2-5; TRBD2 agrees at 10 bases. Germline lookup yields CDR1 SEHNR and CDR2 FQNEAQ (reference sequence). The CDR3 runs 16 residues. The trim removed 2 bases at V and 3 bases at J, leaving 6 bases unmatched.

The rearrangement joins TRBV7-9 to TRBJ2-5, with TRBD2 matching 14 bases. Per germline, CDR1 SEHNR and CDR2 FQNEAQ (reference sequence). J gave up 11 bases and V 5 bases, and 13 bases lay outside the gene matches. The CDR3 is made up of 16 amino acids. The CDR3 nucleotides are TGTGCCAGCAGCGAAGGGACTAGCGGGAGCCTGGGAGAGCAGTACTTC. Its translation is CASSEGTSGSLGEQYF.

V gene TRBV28 combines with J gene TRBJ1-2; 8 bases map to TRBD1. The CDR3 totals 15 residues. The V segment lost 5 bases and the J segment 4 bases; nucleotides outside the gene matches: 9. Germline assignment: CDR1 MDHEN and CDR2 SYDVKM. The CDR3, as DNA: TGTGCCAGCAGTCCCGGACAGGGTTGGGCCTATGGCTACACCTTC. This codes for CASSPGQGWAYGYTF.

V is TRBV7-3 and J is TRBJ2-3; 11 bases match TRBD1. The length of the CDR3 is 17 residues. Germline assignment: CDR1 SGHTA and CDR2 FQGTGA. With V trimmed by 5 bases and J by 6 bases, 13 bases remained unmatched. The CDR3 coding sequence is TGTGCCAGCAGCCCCCGACCGGGACAGGGGGTTAGGGATACGCAGTATTTT. Translated: CASSPRPGQGVRDTQYF.